Each of the 10 T cell receptor beta chains below was sequenced from the same sample in a study of T cell responses to AZD1222 COVID-19 vaccine. Measured with immunoSEQ multiplex PCR; TCRdb has only the in-frame clones, and not every one. The sample lists more than 90,000 clones; around 89% were seen once. The source material was peripheral blood, sampled 28 days after the second AZD1222 dose. The origin of the receptors is an adult who received the AZD1222 COVID-19 vaccine.

The DNA of the CDR3 is TGTGCCAGCGGGTCGGGGGGTGGCGAGCAGTACTTC. This gives the protein CASGSGGGEQYF. The chain joins TRBV2 to TRBJ2-7; 7 bases match TRBD2. The J segment lost 6 bases and the V segment lost 8 bases, leaving 7 bases of the junction unmatched. This CDR3 is 12 amino acids long. Germline V gene lookup returns CDR1 SNHLY and CDR2 FYNNEI.

The rearrangement joins TRBV18 to TRBJ2-7; a possible D gene is TRBD1 (6 bases). The CDR3 has 15 amino acids. Trimming left V 0 bases short and J 1 base short, with 10 bases between. The germline V gene encodes CDR1 KGHSH and CDR2 LQKENI. CDR3 nucleotide sequence: TGTGCCAGCTCACCACCGTCCAGGGGATCCTACGAGCAGTACTTC. Its protein is CASSPPSRGSYEQYF.

The chain recombines TRBV5-5 with TRBJ2-7; 8 bases agree with TRBD2. V lost 4 bases to trimming and J lost 9 bases; unmatched junction nucleotides: 15. CDR1 is SGHKS, CDR2 YYEKEE, per germline (reference sequence). This CDR3 comprises 15 residues. This CDR3 reads CASSPLPKTSVRQYF. CDR3 sequence (DNA): TGTGCCAGCAGCCCGCTACCCAAGACTAGCGTCCGGCAGTACTTC.

This sequence joins TRBV28 and TRBJ1-1, with TRBD1 as a possible D gene (5 bases). The V gene's germline CDR1 is MDHEN and CDR2 SYDVKM. The length of the CDR3 is 16 residues. V dropped 6 bases and J dropped 5 bases, with 22 bases sitting between them. The CDR3 region has the DNA TGTGCCAGCAGCGTACGGGTCGGGGGAGTGGTGACTGAAGCTTTCTTT. Translation gives CASSVRVGGVVTEAFF.

CDR3 protein: CASSLGSGGEDLYGYTF. The CDR3, as DNA: TGTGCCAGCAGCTTAGGGTCTGGTGGAGAAGACCTCTATGGCTACACCTTC. The J gene is TRBJ1-2, the V gene TRBV7-6; D gene uncertain. This CDR3 has 17 residues. Germline CDR1 SGHVS, CDR2 FNYEAQ. The V end was cut by 1 base, the J end by 4 bases, with 19 bases between. Using reference TRBV7-6 and TRBJ1-2 for the parts outside the CDR3, the full variable domain is GAGVSQSPRYKVTKRGQDVALRCDPISGHVSLYWYRQALGQGPEFLTYFNYEAQQDKSGLPNDRFSAERPEGSISTLTIQRTEQRDSAMYRCASSLGSGGEDLYGYTFGSGTRLTVV.

This clone was found a few times. The V call is TRBV30, the J call TRBJ1-4, with 8 nucleotides matching TRBD1. Germline values: CDR1 GTSNPN, CDR2 SVGIG (reference sequence). With V trimmed by 3 bases and J by 8 bases, 2 bases remained unmatched. CDR3 length: 12 amino acids. The chain's CDR3 is CAWRTGVEKLFF. In DNA form, the CDR3 reads TGTGCCTGGAGGACAGGGGTGGAAAAACTGTTTTTT.

V usage is TRBV2 and J usage is TRBJ1-1; D not certain. This CDR3 is built from 13 residues. Trimming left V 6 bases short and J 2 bases short, with 10 bases between. Per the germline V gene, CDR1 is SNHLY and CDR2 is FYNNEI. CDR3 in amino acids: CASSGPGNTEAFF. The CDR3 DNA sequence: TGTGCCAGCAGCGGACCAGGAAACACTGAAGCTTTCTTT.

This sequence joins TRBV27 and TRBJ2-2; 9 nucleotides match TRBD2. From germline, CDR1 is MNHEY and CDR2 SMNVEV (reference sequence). With 3 bases clipped from V and 4 bases from J, the junction kept 6 bases outside the gene matches. The CDR3 spans 16 residues. The CDR3: CASSLSAGGITGELFF. The CDR3 DNA sequence: TGTGCCAGCAGTTTGTCCGCGGGAGGGATCACCGGGGAGCTGTTTTTT.

The J gene is TRBJ1-1, the V gene TRBV28, with a tentative D call TRBD1 (6 bases). Trimming cost V 8 bases and J 1 base, with 11 bases left between them. The CDR3 consists of 13 residues. Germline CDR1 reads MDHEN; CDR2 reads SYDVKM. The CDR3: CASSLGGNTEAFF. DNA of the CDR3: TGTGCCAGCTCCTTAGGGGGGAACACTGAAGCTTTCTTT. The full variable domain, rest sourced from reference TRBV28 and TRBJ1-1, is DVKVTQSSRYLVKRTGEKVFLECVQDMDHENMFWYRQDPGLGLRLIYFSYDVKMKEKGDIPEGYSVSREKKERFSLILESASTNQTSMYLCASSLGGNTEAFFGQGTRLTVV.

V and J are TRBV28 and TRBJ2-7; tentative D call: TRBD2 (5 bases). Trimming took off 10 bases at V and 0 bases at J, with 13 bases between the two ends. CDR3 length: 13 residues. Germline CDR1 is MDHEN and CDR2 is SYDVKM. The CDR3 loop is CATKETNSYEQYF. DNA of the CDR3: TGTGCCACCAAGGAGACTAACTCCTACGAGCAGTACTTC.